Below are 19 T cell receptor beta chains sequenced from a single sample in a study of cytomegalovirus exposure and HLA in healthy donors. Measured with immunoSEQ multiplex PCR; TCRdb has only the in-frame clones, and not every one. The sample yields fewer than 250,000 clones, 85% to 90% seen once. The sample was PBMCs. These receptors were obtained from a man aged 18 to 30 in good health and CMV-seronegative.

This chain links TRBV6-5 with TRBJ1-1, with no clear D. Germline CDR1 is MNHEY and CDR2 is SVGAGI. The V end was cut by 5 bases, the J end by 3 bases, with 7 bases between. The CDR3 totals 12 residues. CDR3 in DNA: TGTGCCAGCAGTAAGCGGGACACTGAAGCTTTCTTT. It codes for CASSKRDTEAFF.

CDR3 nucleotides: TGCGCCAGCAGCCTCAGGGGGCAAGAGACCCAGTACTTC. It is translated as CASSLRGQETQYF. V and J are TRBV5-1 and TRBJ2-5; 7 nucleotides match TRBD1. Looked up from germline, CDR1 is SGHRS and CDR2 is YFSETQ. This CDR3 spans 13 amino acids. With V trimmed by 4 bases and J by 2 bases, 2 bases remained unmatched.

This clone occurred once. The V call is TRBV4-1, the J call TRBJ1-6, with TRBD1 matching 8 bases. The CDR3 spans 15 residues. V lost 4 bases to trimming and J lost 5 bases; unmatched junction nucleotides: 4. Per the germline V gene, CDR1 is MGHRA and CDR2 is YSYEKL. The CDR3 is CASSPRGLDNSPLHF. The CDR3 region has the DNA TGCGCCAGCAGCCCCAGGGGGCTCGATAATTCACCCCTCCACTTT.

The chain recombines TRBV5-4 with TRBJ1-4, with D maybe TRBD1 (5 bases). The CDR3 consists of 16 residues. The germline gives CDR1 SGHNT, CDR2 YYREEE (reference sequence). Deletions cut 4 bases from V and 2 bases from J, with 15 bases between. In DNA form, the CDR3 reads TGTGCCAGCAGCCAGGGCGCGGGGAGCACTAATGAAAAACTGTTTTTT. Translated, it gives CASSQGAGSTNEKLFF.

The count of this clone is one. This chain connects TRBV10-3 to TRBJ1-5, with TRBD1 as a possible D gene (6 bases). V lost 2 bases and J lost 1, with 9 bases in between. The CDR3 runs to 15 residues. Germline assignment: CDR1 ENHRY and CDR2 SYGVKD. This CDR3 is CAISETGTSNQPQHF. The CDR3 DNA reads TGTGCCATCAGTGAGACAGGGACAAGCAATCAGCCCCAGCATTTT.

This clone was picked up one time. The J gene is TRBJ2-5, the V gene TRBV9; D unresolved. The ends were cut back, 2 bases at V and 1 base at J, with 9 bases in the middle. CDR1 SGDLS and CDR2 YYNGEE come from the germline V gene. CDR3 length: 14 amino acids. CDR3 sequence (DNA): TGTGCCAGCAGCGTGGGTAGCCTCCAAGAGACCCAGTACTTC. Residues: CASSVGSLQETQYF.

The CDR3 spells CASSYQGQPQHF. CDR3 nucleotides: TGTGCCAGCAGTTACCAGGGACAGCCCCAGCATTTT. The chain couples TRBV6-5 to TRBJ1-5; TRBD1 is a possible D gene (5 bases). Germline lookup yields CDR1 MNHEY and CDR2 SVGAGI. This CDR3 region has 12 residues. V shed 2 bases and J shed 7 bases, with 6 bases lying between them.

Only a few counts were recorded for this clone. This sequence joins TRBV5-1 and TRBJ2-7; D possibly corresponds to TRBD1 (6 bases). The CDR3 is 13 residues long. Germline CDR1 is SGHRS and CDR2 is YFSETQ. Trimming cost V 3 bases and J 4 bases, with 11 bases left between them. The CDR3 sequence: CASSSTGAYEQYF. As DNA, the CDR3 is TGCGCCAGCAGCTCGACAGGAGCTTACGAGCAGTACTTC.

The V gene is TRBV28, the J gene TRBJ2-7, with TRBD2 matching 7 bases. The CDR3 spans 14 residues. V dropped 3 bases and J dropped 5; count of bases not matched to a gene: 7. In germline, CDR1 is MDHEN, CDR2 SYDVKM. The CDR3 DNA follows: TGTGCCAGCAGTTTGGGGGGGTTGTGGGACGAGCAGTACTTC. Translation gives CASSLGGLWDEQYF. The full variable domain, rest sourced from reference TRBV28 and TRBJ2-7, is DVKVTQSSRYLVKRTGEKVFLECVQDMDHENMFWYRQDPGLGLRLIYFSYDVKMKEKGDIPEGYSVSREKKERFSLILESASTNQTSMYLCASSLGGLWDEQYFGPGTRLTVT.

The gene calls are TRBV2 and TRBJ2-7; D call uncertain. Germline V lookup: CDR1 SNHLY, CDR2 FYNNEI. This CDR3 has 13 residues. Trimming cost V 7 bases and J 2 bases, with 12 bases left between them. CDR3 region: CASKQRTTYEQYF. The CDR3 nucleotides read TGTGCCAGCAAACAGAGAACGACCTACGAGCAGTACTTC.

The chain uses TRBV15 and TRBJ1-4; a weak D match, TRBD1 (5 bases). The germline V gene has CDR1 LNHNV and CDR2 YYDKDF (reference sequence). The CDR3 loop spans 17 amino acids. V gave up 0 bases and J gave up 0 bases, with 11 bases separating them. DNA of the CDR3: TGTGCCACCAGCAGAGATGGGGGGACCGCAACTAATGAAAAACTGTTTTTT. This sequence encodes CATSRDGGTATNEKLFF.

The chain is built from TRBV4-1 and TRBJ2-7; 8 bases are a match to TRBD1. This CDR3 contains 18 residues. In germline, CDR1 is MGHRA, CDR2 YSYEKL. V shed 4 bases and J 6 bases; nucleotides not matched to a gene: 20. This chain's CDR3 is CASSPIQPGQGQEFEQYF. In DNA, the CDR3 is TGCGCCAGCAGCCCGATTCAACCCGGACAGGGACAGGAGTTCGAGCAGTACTTC.

The chain uses TRBV4-1 and TRBJ2-7; TRBD2 agrees at 10 bases. This CDR3 has 17 residues. J gave up 3 bases and V 0 bases, and 8 bases lay outside the gene matches. Per germline, CDR1 MGHRA and CDR2 YSYEKL. CDR3 in DNA: TGCGCCAGCAGCCAAGAAGGGGAGGCTAGCGGGAGCTACGAGCAGTACTTC. Residues: CASSQEGEASGSYEQYF.

The rearrangement links TRBV28 to TRBJ1-3; D uncertain. Per the germline V gene, CDR1 is MDHEN and CDR2 is SYDVKM. V lost 6 bases, J lost 2 bases, and 5 bases lay in between. CDR3 length: 12 amino acids. CDR3 residues: CASSYTGNTIYF. CDR3 in DNA: TGTGCCAGCAGCTATACTGGAAACACCATATATTTT.

V usage is TRBV6-5 and J usage is TRBJ2-1, with D possibly matching TRBD2 (6 bases). From germline, CDR1 is MNHEY and CDR2 SVGAGI. The CDR3 has 15 amino acids. Between the trimmed V and J ends, which lost 6 bases and 4 bases, there was a span of 16 bases. CDR3 sequence reads: CASSTRKGTYNEQFF. The DNA for the CDR3 is TGTGCCAGCAGCACCCGAAAGGGGACTTACAATGAGCAGTTCTTC.

The chain uses TRBV5-4 and TRBJ2-7; no definite D call. Germline assignment: CDR1 SGHNT and CDR2 YYREEE (reference sequence). The V and J ends lost 4 bases and 2 bases respectively, with 16 bases between them. The CDR3 runs to 15 residues. In DNA form, the CDR3 reads TGTGCCAGCAGCCCGGGTGGTGGCTCTACCTACGAGCAGTACTTC. Encoded protein: CASSPGGGSTYEQYF.

CDR3 region: CASSPRDSGGDSYNEQFF. As DNA, the CDR3 is TGCGCCAGCAGCCCCCGGGATAGCGGGGGCGACTCCTACAATGAGCAGTTCTTC. The chain is built from TRBV4-1 and TRBJ2-1, with 9 bases fitting TRBD2. Trimming removed 4 bases from V and 0 bases from J; junction bases left unmatched: 10. The CDR3 loop spans 18 amino acids. CDR1 and CDR2 (germline): MGHRA, YSYEKL.

The V gene is TRBV7-9, the J gene TRBJ2-5; 7 positions match TRBD2. V lost 2 bases and J lost 0; bases outside the gene matches: 6. The CDR3 has 16 amino acids. Germline loops: CDR1 SEHNR, CDR2 FQNEAQ (reference sequence). DNA of the CDR3: TGTGCCAGCAGCTTAAGAGCGGGATTGTACCAAGAGACCCAGTACTTC. Amino acids: CASSLRAGLYQETQYF. The variable domain in full, completed from reference TRBV7-9 and TRBJ2-5, reads DTGVSQNPRHKITKRGQNVTFRCDPISEHNRLYWYRQTLGQGPEFLTYFQNEAQLEKSRLLSDRFSAERPKGSFSTLEIQRTEQGDSAMYLCASSLRAGLYQETQYFGPGTRLLVL.

The chain couples TRBV28 to TRBJ1-1; perhaps TRBD1 as D (6 bases). In germline, CDR1 is MDHEN, CDR2 SYDVKM. Trimming took off 6 bases at V and 10 bases at J, with 18 bases between the two ends. The CDR3 totals 13 residues. The CDR3 protein is CASRTGGREGAFF. In nucleotides, the CDR3 is TGTGCCAGCAGAACTGGGGGCAGGGAGGGAGCTTTCTTT.